Listed here are 3 T cell receptor beta chains from one sample, sequenced in a study of blood T cell repertoires in COVID-19. Sequenced by immunoSEQ multiplex PCR; TCRdb stores in-frame clones only, minus some. The sample holds a few hundred thousand clones, more than 70% seen once. The sequenced sample consisted of peripheral blood. The source of these receptors is a man between 18 and 35 years old who had recovered from COVID-19.

The rearrangement uses TRBV6-6 and TRBJ1-1; TRBD1 matches at 7 bases. Looked up from germline, CDR1 is MNHNY and CDR2 is SVGAGI (reference sequence). This CDR3 is 14 amino acids long. The J segment lost 4 bases and the V segment lost 6 bases, leaving 8 bases of the junction unmatched. CDR3 DNA sequence: TGTGCCAGCAGCCCAGGGGGTAGTGGCACTGAAGCTTTCTTT. Its protein product is CASSPGGSGTEAFF.

The chain carries TRBV7-9 and TRBJ2-6; TRBD2 might be the D (5 bases). Trimming stripped 8 bases from V and 0 bases from J, with 17 bases between. Germline CDR1 reads SEHNR; CDR2 reads FQNEAQ (reference sequence). This CDR3 contains 17 residues. The DNA of the CDR3 is TGTGCCAGCGGAAGCGGCAGCGCCTACTCTGGGGCCAACGTCCTGACTTTC. This translates into CASGSGSAYSGANVLTF.

This rearrangement joins TRBV11-3 to TRBJ2-3, with D perhaps TRBD1 (6 bases). This CDR3 is 15 amino acids long. Germline V gene sequence: CDR1 SGHNT, CDR2 YENEEA. Trimming took 3 bases from V and 0 from J, leaving 10 bases between them. The CDR3, as DNA: TGTGCCAGCAGCTTGGACAGCTCTAGCACAGATACGCAGTATTTT. Amino acids: CASSLDSSSTDTQYF.